The 31 T cell receptor beta chains below all came from one sample that was sequenced in a study of blood T cell repertoires in COVID-19 (dated by TCRdb to the early 2020s). The library was prepared using the immunoSEQ multiplex PCR assay. The source is immuneACCESS, and TCRdb retained only in-frame sequences with V and J called. Part of the clones is not carried over; for the studies checked, unresolved V genes explain less than half of this, and the remainder is unexplained. Across this sample there are about 140,000 clones, with around 80% seen only once. Roughly 10% of the sample is taken by the ten largest. The material sequenced was peripheral blood. The source is a man aged 55 to 70 with active or convalescent COVID-19.

In its sample, this clone was seen a few times. The chain recombines TRBV30 with TRBJ1-5, with TRBD1 as a possible D gene (6 bases). Between the trimmed V and J ends, which lost 0 bases and 7 bases, there was a span of 10 bases. The V gene's germline CDR1 is GTSNPN and CDR2 SVGIG (reference sequence). This CDR3 has 13 residues. The CDR3 coding sequence is TGTGCCTGGAGTGTAGCAGGGGAACAGCCCCAGCATTTT. This sequence encodes CAWSVAGEQPQHF.

The chain has TRBV6-2 or TRBV6-3 and TRBJ2-3; 14 bases are a match to TRBD2. Looked up from germline, CDR1 is MNHEY and CDR2 is SVGEGT. There are 17 residues in the CDR3. The junction had 9 bases not matched to a gene; V was cut back by 1 base and J by 9 bases. The CDR3 spells CASSYFPTSGRAGTQYF. The CDR3 nucleotides read TGTGCCAGCAGTTACTTCCCGACTAGCGGGAGGGCCGGGACGCAGTATTTT.

CDR3 protein: CASSTPGQGITYEQYV. CDR3 bases: TGTGCCAGCAGCACCCCAGGACAGGGGATAACCTACGAGCAGTACGTC. The chain combines TRBV21-1 with TRBJ2-7; the table's TRBD1 call for D was not verified on the DNA. TRBV21-1 is a pseudogene segment. The length of the CDR3 is 16 residues.

This clone was observed a few times. CDR3 nucleotide sequence: TGTGCCAGCAGCTTGACAGGGGGAAACTATGGCTACACCTTC. Translating it yields CASSLTGGNYGYTF. The V gene is TRBV5-6, the J gene TRBJ1-2; 8 bases align to TRBD1. This CDR3 is built from 14 residues. J gave up 2 bases and V 1 base, and 1 base lay outside the gene matches. Germline CDR1 reads SGHDT; CDR2 reads YYEEEE. Full variable domain (missing parts from reference TRBV5-6 and TRBJ1-2): DAGVTQSPTHLIKTRGQQVTLRCSPKSGHDTVSWYQQALGQGPQFIFQYYEEEERQRGNFPDRFSGHQFPNYSSELNVNALLLGDSALYLCASSLTGGNYGYTFGSGTRLTVV.

The J gene is TRBJ1-1, the V gene TRBV5-1; 7 bases match TRBD1. Germline V gene data show CDR1 as SGHRS and CDR2 as YFSETQ. The CDR3 is 16 residues long. The V and J ends lost 0 bases and 1 base, in that order; junction bases with no gene match: 6. The DNA of the CDR3 is TGCGCCAGCAGCTTGGGGGGGACAGCGTCGAACACTGAAGCTTTCTTT. This gives the protein CASSLGGTASNTEAFF.

This clone was seen only a few times. The CDR3 loop is CASSSTGGNEKLFF. CDR3 nucleotide sequence: TGTGCCAGCAGCTCCACAGGTGGGAATGAAAAACTGTTTTTT. The chain links TRBV9 to TRBJ1-4; the D gene is possibly TRBD1 (5 bases). CDR3 length: 14 residues. V lost 4 bases and J 5 bases, leaving 12 bases between the germline ends. CDR1 is SGDLS and CDR2 is YYNGEE in the germline V gene.

This sequence joins TRBV5-6 and TRBJ2-1; D perhaps matches TRBD2 (5 bases). The CDR3 loop spans 16 amino acids. CDR1 and CDR2 from the germline V gene are SGHDT and YYEEEE. V lost 5 bases, J lost 2 bases, and 17 bases lay in between. CDR3 in DNA: TGTGCCAGCAGTCGCCTAGCCGCGACGGCCTACAATGAGCAGTTCTTC. This translates into CASSRLAATAYNEQFF.

This rearrangement joins TRBV7-8 to TRBJ2-3; D may be TRBD1 (5 bases). CDR1 and CDR2 from the germline V gene are SGHVS and FQNEAQ. CDR3 size: 14 residues. Trimming removed 2 bases at V and 4 bases at J, with 10 bases between. CDR3 coding DNA: TGTGCCAGCAGCTTATATAGGGGCCCAGATACGCAGTATTTT. Residues: CASSLYRGPDTQYF. The complete variable domain, with remaining parts taken from reference TRBV7-8 and TRBJ2-3, reads GAGVSQSPRYKVAKRGQDVALRCDPISGHVSLFWYQQALGQGPEFLTYFQNEAQLDKSGLPSDRFFAERPEGSVSTLKIQRTQQEDSAVYLCASSLYRGPDTQYFGPGTRLTVL.

The chain couples TRBV7-2 to TRBJ1-2; D is perhaps TRBD1 (6 bases). The germline gives CDR1 SGHTA, CDR2 FQGNSA. The V end was cut by 1 base, the J end by 0 bases, with 18 bases between. The CDR3 runs 18 residues. The CDR3, as DNA: TGTGCCAGCAGCTTAGAATCTTATCCGGACAGATCTAACTATGGCTACACCTTC. Translated: CASSLESYPDRSNYGYTF.

This chain joins TRBV25-1 and TRBJ2-7, with 8 bases matching TRBD2. The CDR3 covers 16 residues. Germline trimming cut 6 bases from V and 5 bases from J; bases unmatched to any gene: 15. Per the germline V gene, CDR1 is MGHDK and CDR2 is SYGVNS. Here the CDR3 reads CASSILPRGRSHEQYV. The DNA for the CDR3 is TGTGCCAGCAGCATACTTCCCCGCGGGAGGAGTCACGAGCAGTACGTC.

The chain has TRBV2 and TRBJ1-6; the D is unclear. The CDR3 length is 15 residues. Trimming cost V 5 bases and J 0 bases, with 8 bases left between them. Germline V lookup: CDR1 SNHLY, CDR2 FYNNEI. The CDR3: CASSRKSSYNSPLHF. The CDR3 nucleotides are TGTGCCAGCAGTCGAAAGAGCTCCTATAATTCACCCCTCCACTTT.

The V call is TRBV4-3, the J call TRBJ2-2; D unclear. The ends were cut back, 2 bases at V and 6 bases at J, with 10 bases in the middle. Germline V gene lookup returns CDR1 LGHNA and CDR2 YSLEER. The CDR3 is made up of 14 amino acids. The DNA of the CDR3 is TGCGCCAGCAGCCAACACCTTACGGCCGGGGAGCTGTTTTTT. Amino acids: CASSQHLTAGELFF.

The V gene is TRBV24-1, the J gene TRBJ1-4; D gene uncertain. This CDR3 is built from 15 residues. Germline CDR1 and CDR2: KGHDR and SFDVKD. V lost 3 bases and J lost 8, with 15 bases in between. The CDR3 nucleotides are TGTGCCACCAGTGATCCCCGTGTCCCAGGCGAAAAACTGTTTTTT. This codes for CATSDPRVPGEKLFF.

CDR3 loop: CASSQPGTGGTEAFF. CDR3 DNA: TGTGCCAGCAGCCAACCCGGGACAGGGGGCACTGAAGCTTTCTTT. The gene calls are TRBV5-4 and TRBJ1-1; 11 bases agree with TRBD1. The CDR3 totals 15 residues. Germline CDR1 and CDR2: SGHNT and YYREEE (reference sequence). V lost 4 bases and J lost 4; bases outside the gene matches: 6.

This clone was counted a few times. The V call is TRBV19, the J call TRBJ2-3; TRBD2 matches at 8 bases. Trimming took 4 bases from V and 0 from J; bases not matched to a gene: 12. Germline lookup yields CDR1 LNHDA and CDR2 SQIVND (reference sequence). This CDR3 comprises 18 residues. In DNA form, the CDR3 reads TGTGCCAGTAGTACCACCCCCGGGACTAGTTATAGCACAGATACGCAGTATTTT. It encodes CASSTTPGTSYSTDTQYF. Together with reference TRBV19 and TRBJ2-3, the CDR3 gives the full variable domain: DGGITQSPKYLFRKEGQNVTLSCEQNLNHDAMYWYRQDPGQGLRLIYYSQIVNDFQKGDIAEGYSVSREKKESFPLTVTSAQKNPTAFYLCASSTTPGTSYSTDTQYFGPGTRLTVL.

This chain uses TRBV2 with TRBJ1-1, with D perhaps TRBD1 (6 bases). CDR3 size: 14 residues. Germline V CDR1 and CDR2: SNHLY, FYNNEI. V dropped 4 bases and J dropped 1 base, with 10 bases sitting between them. The DNA for the CDR3 is TGTGCCAGCAGTGTAGGGGGTGGGAACACTGAAGCTTTCTTT. Amino acid sequence: CASSVGGGNTEAFF.

This chain connects TRBV27 to TRBJ2-5, with a tentative D call TRBD1 (6 bases). The V end was cut by 5 bases, the J end by 1 base, with 8 bases between. The CDR3 consists of 13 residues. The germline gives CDR1 MNHEY, CDR2 SMNVEV (reference sequence). The DNA of the CDR3 is TGTGCCAGCAGTGAGGACAGCCAAGAGACCCAGTACTTC. It specifies CASSEDSQETQYF.

The chain carries TRBV30 and TRBJ1-6; TRBD1 matches at 9 bases. Germline CDR1 is GTSNPN and CDR2 is SVGIG (reference sequence). The V segment lost 2 bases and the J segment 6 bases; nucleotides outside the gene matches: 5. The length of the CDR3 is 15 residues. In DNA form, the CDR3 reads TGTGCCTGGAGTTTCGGACAGGGGCGTAATTCACCCCTCCACTTT. This sequence encodes CAWSFGQGRNSPLHF.

This chain uses TRBV12-3 or TRBV12-4 with TRBJ2-1, with 11 bases identical to TRBD2. The CDR3 has 13 residues. After removal of 9 bases from V and 8 bases from J, the junction contained 6 bases not matched to a gene. This CDR3 is CASIAGGHHEQFF. The CDR3, as DNA: TGTGCCAGTATAGCGGGGGGGCACCATGAGCAGTTCTTC.

The chain uses TRBV9 and TRBJ2-7; 10 nucleotides line up with TRBD1. This CDR3 spans 15 amino acids. Germline V CDR1 and CDR2: SGDLS, YYNGEE. With 4 bases clipped from V and 0 bases from J, the junction kept 4 bases outside the gene matches. The CDR3 loop is CASSTGQGSSYEQYF. In nucleotides, the CDR3 is TGTGCCAGCAGCACGGGACAGGGGAGCTCCTACGAGCAGTACTTC.

The chain has TRBV5-4 and TRBJ2-7, with 7 bases lining up with TRBD1. The CDR3 runs to 18 residues. Unmatched junction bases numbered 14, after V lost 0 bases and J lost 2 bases. From germline, CDR1 is SGHNT and CDR2 YYREEE (reference sequence). The CDR3 DNA sequence: TGTGCCAGCAGCTTGGACGCTAGAGGGGGCCGACCACCCTACGAGCAGTACTTC. It yields the protein CASSLDARGGRPPYEQYF.

This sequence joins TRBV27 and TRBJ1-6; D is unresolved. There are 16 residues in the CDR3. Deletions cut 3 bases from V and 8 bases from J, with 17 bases between. Germline V gene lookup returns CDR1 MNHEY and CDR2 SMNVEV (reference sequence). The CDR3 sequence is CASSFEAPGMDSPLHF. The CDR3 DNA reads as TGTGCCAGCAGTTTTGAGGCTCCGGGAATGGATTCACCCCTCCACTTT.

This chain links TRBV19 with TRBJ1-1; 12 bases agree with TRBD1. The CDR3 runs to 15 residues. Germline assignment: CDR1 LNHDA and CDR2 SQIVND (reference sequence). V lost 8 bases to trimming and J lost 0 bases; unmatched junction nucleotides: 4. CDR3 nucleotides: TGTGCCAGTGGGACAGGGGGCCCGATGAACACTGAAGCTTTCTTT. This encodes CASGTGGPMNTEAFF.

The chain carries TRBV10-3 and TRBJ1-1, with 8 bases identical to TRBD1. Losses at the gene ends were 4 bases for V and 0 bases for J; bases not matched to a gene: 4. Germline CDR1 reads ENHRY; CDR2 reads SYGVKD. This CDR3 has 15 amino acids. CDR3 sequence (DNA): TGTGCCATCAGTGGGACAGGGACCCTGAACACTGAAGCTTTCTTT. Amino acid sequence: CAISGTGTLNTEAFF.

As concerns this clone: Within the sample, other DNA sequences also encode this same CDR3. The chain is built from TRBV6-5 and TRBJ1-1; 11 nucleotides align to TRBD1. V dropped 6 bases and J dropped 5; count of bases not matched to a gene: 5. The CDR3 sequence is 14 residues long. Germline CDR1 is MNHEY and CDR2 is SVGAGI. As DNA, the CDR3 is TGTGCCAGCAGCTACGGACAGGGGGCTACTGAAGCTTTCTTT. Translation gives CASSYGQGATEAFF.

This sequence joins TRBV27 and TRBJ2-3, with 7 bases lining up with TRBD2. The trim removed 7 bases at V and 0 bases at J, leaving 7 bases unmatched. The CDR3 is 15 amino acids. The germline gives CDR1 MNHEY, CDR2 SMNVEV (reference sequence). CDR3 DNA sequence: TGTGCCAGCACGAAACTAGCGTCAAGCACAGATACGCAGTATTTT. Amino acid sequence: CASTKLASSTDTQYF.

This chain uses TRBV14 with TRBJ2-2; D is perhaps TRBD1 (6 bases). CDR1 SGHDN and CDR2 FVKESK come from the germline V gene. Trimming cost V 0 bases and J 9 bases, with 29 bases left between them. The CDR3 is 20 residues long. The CDR3 loop reads CASSQDLKYGLARGHRELFF. As DNA, the CDR3 is TGTGCCAGCAGCCAAGATCTGAAGTATGGGCTAGCCAGGGGCCACCGGGAGCTGTTTTTT.

The V and J genes are TRBV5-1 and TRBJ2-5, with D perhaps matching TRBD1 (6 bases). Trimming removed 4 bases from V and 3 bases from J, with 13 bases in between. The CDR3 contains 14 residues. CDR1 is SGHRS, CDR2 YFSETQ, per germline. The CDR3 DNA follows: TGCGCCAGCAGCCGGGACAACACAAAAGAGACCCAGTACTTC. Amino acids: CASSRDNTKETQYF. Full variable domain (outside the CDR3, taken from reference TRBV5-1 and TRBJ2-5): KAGVTQTPRYLIKTRGQQVTLSCSPISGHRSVSWYQQTPGQGLQFLFEYFSETQRNKGNFPGRFSGRQFSNSRSEMNVSTLELGDSALYLCASSRDNTKETQYFGPGTRLLVL.

The chain employs TRBV7-9 and TRBJ1-5, with a possible D match to TRBD1 (6 bases). Germline CDR1 SEHNR, CDR2 FQNEAQ (reference sequence). V gave up 2 bases and J gave up 1 base, with 12 bases separating them. This CDR3 is built from 16 residues. The CDR3, as DNA: TGTGCCAGCAGCTTATGGGGGCTTGAAAGCAATCAGCCCCAGCATTTT. Translated: CASSLWGLESNQPQHF. Complete variable domain (other parts from reference TRBV7-9 and TRBJ1-5): DTGVSQNPRHKITKRGQNVTFRCDPISEHNRLYWYRQTLGQGPEFLTYFQNEAQLEKSRLLSDRFSAERPKGSFSTLEIQRTEQGDSAMYLCASSLWGLESNQPQHFGDGTRLSIL.

The chain is built from TRBV7-8 and TRBJ2-3; the match to TRBD2 covers 8 bases. The V gene's germline CDR1 is SGHVS and CDR2 FQNEAQ. The CDR3 spans 14 residues. The V and J ends lost 5 bases and 2 bases, in that order; junction bases with no gene match: 3. In nucleotides, the CDR3 is TGTGCCAGCAGCCCGGGGGGGACCACAGATACGCAGTATTTT. This codes for CASSPGGTTDTQYF.

This clone was detected once. The chain couples TRBV5-5 to TRBJ2-2, with 11 bases identical to TRBD1. This CDR3 is built from 16 residues. V shed 4 bases, J shed 4 bases, and the junction held 6 bases outside the gene matches. Germline-derived CDR1 and CDR2 are SGHKS and YYEKEE (reference sequence). The CDR3 loop reads CASSTAGTGGTGELFF. CDR3 bases: TGTGCCAGCAGCACAGCCGGGACAGGGGGCACCGGGGAGCTGTTTTTT. The full variable domain, with the rest looked up from reference TRBV5-5 and TRBJ2-2, is DAGVTQSPTHLIKTRGQQVTLRCSPISGHKSVSWYQQVLGQGPQFIFQYYEKEERGRGNFPDRFSARQFPNYSSELNVNALLLGDSALYLCASSTAGTGGTGELFFGEGSRLTVL.